The subject of this entry is one TCR beta chain. All patients were treatment-naive before thyroid surgery. In the original analysis: Across clinicopathological groups, CDR3 differences served as the basis for building a distant-metastasis classifier for papillary thyroid cancer. With MiXCR, TCRdb reprocessed the PCR reads. The V and J calls and clone size are TCRdb's, not the authors'. The profile shows thousands of clones, 25% to 30% of them singletons. This entry comes from a study of metastatic and nonmetastatic thyroid tumors. Across the study: Patients with malignant and benign thyroid disease provided blood and tumor or nodule tissue, whose repertoires were compared.

Germline CDR1 and CDR2: MNHEY and SVGEGT. Trimming shortened V by 2 bases and J by 2 bases, and 8 bases separated the two germline ends. The CDR3 sequence is 14 residues long. The V gene is TRBV6-2 or TRBV6-3, the J gene TRBJ2-3; D is unclear. This TCR derives from a female donor with papillary thyroid cancer or a benign thyroid nodule (not recorded which). Some clones in this sample may be carry-over from other donors' samples. Sequences were obtained from adjacent normal tissue. The CDR3 protein is CASSYLGPTDTQYF. For the CDR3, the DNA is TGTGCCAGCAGTTACCTCGGACCCACAGATACGCAGTATTTT.